The entry below describes one T cell receptor (beta chain). What it binds is unknown. Nobody recorded the CMV serostatus of this donor. The CDR3 totals 15 residues. Germline V gene data show CDR1 as SNHLY and CDR2 as FYNNEI. V was shortened by 8 bases and J by 3 bases, with 19 bases between the two germline ends. The record originates from a study of cytomegalovirus exposure and HLA in healthy donors. Study background: The Caucasian-associated ancestry cluster contained 81% of the approximately 390 genotyped donors.

It was with 60 Vbeta and 13 Jbeta primers that the PCR ran. Libraries were prepared by immunoSEQ multiplex PCR; TCRdb keeps only in-frame clonotypes and omits some of them. The sample shows some 130,000 clones, 65% to 80% of them seen only once. Points from the study as a whole: Researchers counted 164 TCR beta chains as cytomegalovirus-associated. As a later analysis showed, a missense DCLRE1C variant was linked to trimming of TCR beta V- and J-genes.

The chain couples TRBV2 to TRBJ1-2; no reliable D call. This clonotype was sampled from a human donor in good health. The source material was PBMCs. The chain's CDR3 is CASLSRWAEDYGYTF. The CDR3 bases are TGTGCCAGCCTCTCCCGCTGGGCAGAAGACTATGGCTACACCTTC.